This record covers a single TCR beta chain. Amplification used 60 Vbeta primers and 13 Jbeta primers. This table comes from immunoSEQ multiplex PCR, and its TCRdb copy is limited to in-frame clones, with some not included. The sample yields about 140,000 clones, nearly 80% seen once. The donors gave bone marrow, and they were healthy. Though nominally healthy at sampling, donors likely had unrecorded immune exposures. This sample stems from a study of cytomegalovirus exposure and HLA in healthy donors. Trimming removed 6 bases at V and 4 bases at J, with 10 bases between. The CDR3 sequence is 13 residues long. The germline CDR1 and CDR2 sequences are MNHEY and SVGAGI.

The chain is built from TRBV6-5 and TRBJ2-1, with a tentative D call TRBD1 (6 bases). The sequencing input was PBMCs. The source is a male donor in good health and CMV-seronegative. The CDR3 nucleotides are TGTGCCAGCAGCCGGGACACGTACAATGAGCAGTTCTTC. Translation gives CASSRDTYNEQFF.